The entry that follows covers one T cell receptor beta chain sequence. All enrollees were about 18 to 100 years old and from 25 or so US areas. Donors in Cohort 3 counted as recovered after two negative PCRs, clearance, or symptom resolution. This CDR3 has 16 residues. The germline V gene has CDR1 KGHDR and CDR2 SFDVKD. V shed 5 bases and J 6 bases; nucleotides not matched to a gene: 10. These data belong to a study of blood T cell repertoires in COVID-19. Study details: From the United States, Italy and Spain came samples of acute and convalescent COVID-19. Nucleic acid was either cDNA or gDNA, and it came from T cells, B-cell-depleted T cells, or PBMCs.

The data were produced by immunoSEQ multiplex PCR, yet TCRdb's version contains in-frame clones alone and is incomplete. This sample has 150,000 or so clones; roughly three quarters occur once, and the top ten carry approximately 6%. The genes are TRBV24-1 and TRBJ1-5, with 9 bases lining up with TRBD1. Sequenced sample: PBMCs or T cells enriched from blood (not recorded which). The receptor's source is a woman between 45 and 60 years old who had recovered from COVID-19. The CDR3 here is CATSAAGTGIFQPQHF. The CDR3 coding sequence is TGTGCCACCAGTGCTGCCGGGACAGGGATATTTCAGCCCCAGCATTTT.